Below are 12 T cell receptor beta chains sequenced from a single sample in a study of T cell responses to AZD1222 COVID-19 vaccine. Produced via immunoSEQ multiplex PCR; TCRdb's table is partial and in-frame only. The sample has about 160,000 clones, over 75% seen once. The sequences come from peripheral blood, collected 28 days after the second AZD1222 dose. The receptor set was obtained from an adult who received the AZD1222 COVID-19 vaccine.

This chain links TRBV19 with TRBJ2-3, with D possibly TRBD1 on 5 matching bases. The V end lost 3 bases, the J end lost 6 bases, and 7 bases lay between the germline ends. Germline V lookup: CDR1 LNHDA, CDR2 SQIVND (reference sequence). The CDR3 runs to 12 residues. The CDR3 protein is CASSMGRDTQYF. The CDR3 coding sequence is TGTGCCAGTAGTATGGGGCGGGATACGCAGTATTTT. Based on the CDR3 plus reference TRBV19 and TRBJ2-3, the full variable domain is DGGITQSPKYLFRKEGQNVTLSCEQNLNHDAMYWYRQDPGQGLRLIYYSQIVNDFQKGDIAEGYSVSREKKESFPLTVTSAQKNPTAFYLCASSMGRDTQYFGPGTRLTVL.

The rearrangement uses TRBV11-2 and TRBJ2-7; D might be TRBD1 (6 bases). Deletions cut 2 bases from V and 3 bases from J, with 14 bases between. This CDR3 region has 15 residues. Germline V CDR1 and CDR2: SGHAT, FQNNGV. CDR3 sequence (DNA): TGTGCCAGCAGCTTAAGGTATGCAGGGGACTACGAGCAGTACTTC. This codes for CASSLRYAGDYEQYF.

CDR3 loop: CASSLDRISYNEQFF. CDR3 in DNA: TGTGCCAGCAGCCTAGACAGAATCTCCTACAATGAGCAGTTCTTC. The chain links TRBV7-2 to TRBJ2-1, with D possibly being TRBD1 (5 bases). The CDR3 spans 15 residues. Trimming cost V 5 bases and J 0 bases, with 11 bases left between them. CDR1 and CDR2 from the germline V gene are SGHTA and FQGNSA.

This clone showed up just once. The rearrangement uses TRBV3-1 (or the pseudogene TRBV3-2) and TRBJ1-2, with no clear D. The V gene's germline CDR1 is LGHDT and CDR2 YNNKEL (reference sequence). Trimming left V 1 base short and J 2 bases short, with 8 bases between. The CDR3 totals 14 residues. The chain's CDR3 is CASSQGWSNYGYTF. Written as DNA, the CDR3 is TGTGCCAGCAGCCAAGGTTGGAGCAACTATGGCTACACCTTC.

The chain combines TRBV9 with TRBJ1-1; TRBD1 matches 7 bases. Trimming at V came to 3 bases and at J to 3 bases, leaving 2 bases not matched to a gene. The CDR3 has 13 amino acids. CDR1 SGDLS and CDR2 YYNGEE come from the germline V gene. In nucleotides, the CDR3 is TGTGCCAGCAGCGCCCAGGGGGACACTGAAGCTTTCTTT. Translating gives CASSAQGDTEAFF.

The CDR3 here is CASSLTPTVGRVETQYF. The CDR3 DNA reads TGTGCCAGCAGCTTAACGCCGACAGTCGGGCGCGTGGAGACCCAGTACTTC. This chain connects TRBV7-9 to TRBJ2-5, with a possible D match to TRBD1 (5 bases). The germline V gene has CDR1 SEHNR and CDR2 FQNEAQ (reference sequence). Trimming cost V 2 bases and J 5 bases, with 21 bases left between them. There are 17 residues in the CDR3.

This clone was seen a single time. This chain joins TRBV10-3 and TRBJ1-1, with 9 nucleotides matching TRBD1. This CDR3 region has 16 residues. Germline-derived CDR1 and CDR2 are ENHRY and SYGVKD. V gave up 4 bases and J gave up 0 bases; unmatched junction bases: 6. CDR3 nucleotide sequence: TGTGCCATCAGTGGAACTGGGACAGGGATGAACACTGAAGCTTTCTTT. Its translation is CAISGTGTGMNTEAFF.

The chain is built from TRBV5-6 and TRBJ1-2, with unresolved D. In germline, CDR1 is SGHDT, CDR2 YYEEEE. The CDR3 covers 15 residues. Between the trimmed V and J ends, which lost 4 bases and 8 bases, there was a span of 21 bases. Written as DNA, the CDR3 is TGTGCCAGCAGCCGACGTCAAACGGGGAATGGCGGCTACACCTTC. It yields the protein CASSRRQTGNGGYTF.

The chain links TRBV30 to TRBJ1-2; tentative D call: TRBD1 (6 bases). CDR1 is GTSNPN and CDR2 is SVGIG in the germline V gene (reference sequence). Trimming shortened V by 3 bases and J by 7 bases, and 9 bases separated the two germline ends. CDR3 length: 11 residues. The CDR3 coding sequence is TGTGCCTGGAGCACAGGGTTTGGCTACACCTTC. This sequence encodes CAWSTGFGYTF.

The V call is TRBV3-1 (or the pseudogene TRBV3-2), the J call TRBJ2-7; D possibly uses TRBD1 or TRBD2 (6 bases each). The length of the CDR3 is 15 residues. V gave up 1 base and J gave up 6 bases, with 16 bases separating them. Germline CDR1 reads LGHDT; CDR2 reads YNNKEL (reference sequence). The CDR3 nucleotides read TGTGCCAGCAGCCAAGGGGGGGCTAAAAGCTTCGAGCAGTACTTC. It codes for CASSQGGAKSFEQYF.

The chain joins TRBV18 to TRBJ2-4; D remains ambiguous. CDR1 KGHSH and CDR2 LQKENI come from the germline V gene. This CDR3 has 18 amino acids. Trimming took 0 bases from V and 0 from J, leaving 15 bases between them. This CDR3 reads CASSPPIMSETAKNIQYF. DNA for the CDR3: TGTGCCAGCTCACCACCAATAATGAGCGAAACAGCCAAAAACATTCAGTACTTC.

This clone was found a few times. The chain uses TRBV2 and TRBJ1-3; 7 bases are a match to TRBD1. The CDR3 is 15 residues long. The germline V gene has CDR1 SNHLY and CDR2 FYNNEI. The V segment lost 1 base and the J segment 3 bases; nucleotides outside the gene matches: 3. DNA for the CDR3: TGTGCCAGCAGTGAAGTCAGGGGGGATGGAAACACCATATATTTT. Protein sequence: CASSEVRGDGNTIYF.